The rows below give T cell receptor beta chains drawn from one sample of a study of T cell responses to AZD1222 COVID-19 vaccine. Libraries were prepared by immunoSEQ multiplex PCR; TCRdb keeps only in-frame clonotypes and omits some of them. The sample lists about 180,000 clones; more than 80% were seen once. Source: peripheral blood, taken 28 days after the second dose of the MenACWY control vaccine. These TCRs come from an adult who received the MenACWY meningococcal vaccine as a control. The CDR3 runs from the conserved cysteine through the conserved F or W. The D gene is left open where the match is weak. Part of the rows lack a size; the others show once, few, many or a class for expanded clones.

.	TRBV6-1	.	TRBJ1-5	16	TGTGCCAGCAGTGATCTTGCGGTCTATAGCAATCAGCCCCAGCATTTT	CASSDLAVYSNQPQHF
.	TRBV9	.	TRBJ1-1	15	TGTGCCAGCAGCGTCAGCGGACACATGAACACTGAAGCTTTCTTT	CASSVSGHMNTEAFF
.	TRBV5-1	TRBD2	TRBJ2-7	16	TGCGCCAGCAGCCCCGGAGTAGCGGGAGGGTCCCACGAGCAGTACTTC	CASSPGVAGGSHEQYF
.	TRBV6-5	.	TRBJ1-2	12	TGTGCCAGCAGTCCGGGGGTGAGCGGCTACACCTTC	CASSPGVSGYTF
.	TRBV27	.	TRBJ1-1	15	TGTGCCAGCAGTTCCAATCATGCGGGGGACACTGAAGCTTTCTTT	CASSSNHAGDTEAFF
.	TRBV14	.	TRBJ1-2	14	TGTGCCAGCAGCCAAGACCCCTTTAACTATGGCTACACCTTC	CASSQDPFNYGYTF
.	TRBV2	TRBD1	TRBJ1-2	13	TGTGCCAGCAGCCCAGGGGGCGTCTATGGCTACACCTTC	CASSPGGVYGYTF
.	TRBV7-2	.	TRBJ2-7	14	TGTGCCAGCAGCCGCGGACAGAGCTCCTACGAGCAGTACTTC	CASSRGQSSYEQYF
once	TRBV28	.	TRBJ1-1	14	TGTGCCAGCAGCCTCACCCCTGGGAGCACTGAAGCTTTCTTT	CASSLTPGSTEAFF
.	TRBV3-1/TRBV3-2	TRBD2	TRBJ2-5	16	TGTGCCAGCAACCCGGGACTAGGCCTAGTGGGAGAGACCCAGTACTTC	CASNPGLGLVGETQYF
.	TRBV10-3	.	TRBJ1-5	14	TGTGCCATCAGCGATGCCCCTGGCAATCAGCCCCAGCATTTT	CAISDAPGNQPQHF
few	TRBV6-2/TRBV6-3	.	TRBJ1-4	18	TGTGCCAGCAGTTACCCTCGGGCAGGCAGATCAACTAATGAAAAACTGTTTTTT	CASSYPRAGRSTNEKLFF
once	TRBV11-2	TRBD1	TRBJ2-5	15	TGTGCCAGCAGCCTTTACCATAGGGGGCGAGAGACCCAGTACTTC	CASSLYHRGRETQYF
.	TRBV5-1	.	TRBJ2-7	11	TGCGCCAGCAGATATAACCACGAGCAGTACTTC	CASRYNHEQYF
.	TRBV6-5	TRBD1	TRBJ2-3	14	TGTGCCAGCAGAGCAGGGGGCCGGACAGATACGCAGTATTTT	CASRAGGRTDTQYF
.	TRBV5-4	TRBD1	TRBJ1-5	16	TGTGCCAGCAGCTTGGGGGGGACAGCCAACAATCAGCCCCAGCATTTT	CASSLGGTANNQPQHF
.	TRBV5-6	TRBD1	TRBJ1-6	14	TGTGCCAGCAGCTTACGACAGGGGAGCTCACCCCTCCACTTT	CASSLRQGSSPLHF
.	TRBV6-1	.	TRBJ1-1	12	TGTGCCAGCAGTGAACCGAGTACCCAAGCTTTCTTT	CASSEPSTQAFF
few	TRBV28	TRBD1	TRBJ1-2	16	TGTGCCAGCAGTGAAGCCGGGACAGGGGGCGACTATGGCTACACCTTC	CASSEAGTGGDYGYTF
.	TRBV6-5	.	TRBJ2-3	16	TGTGCCAGCAGTTACTCGATAAGGGGGAGAGGTGATACGCAGTATTTT	CASSYSIRGRGDTQYF
.	TRBV7-9	.	TRBJ1-1	14	TGTGCCAGCAGCTTTGGGGGTTTCGGCACTGAAGCTTTCTTT	CASSFGGFGTEAFF
.	TRBV2	.	TRBJ1-5	12	TGTGCCAGCAACGCCGGGACTCAGCCCCAGCATTTT	CASNAGTQPQHF
.	TRBV10-1	TRBD2	TRBJ2-1	17	TGCGCCAGCAGTGAGTCTCAGCGACTAGCGGAGATCAATGAGCAGTTCTTC	CASSESQRLAEINEQFF